A single sample is the source of the 19 T cell receptor beta chains below, sequenced in a study of blood T cell repertoires in COVID-19. Here immunoSEQ multiplex PCR was the method, and the copy in TCRdb shows in-frame clones only, minus some. The sample lists tens of thousands of clones; 85% to 90% were seen once. Sequences were obtained from peripheral blood. The receptors here all came from a human donor in a cohort sampled during active COVID-19.

The chain recombines TRBV7-9 with TRBJ1-1; TRBD1 might be the D (5 bases). CDR1 is SEHNR and CDR2 is FQNEAQ in the germline V gene (reference sequence). V was shortened by 11 bases and J by 1 base, with 14 bases between the two germline ends. The CDR3 contains 13 residues. In nucleotides, the CDR3 is TGTGCCGGGAGGACACTAGCGAACACTGAAGCTTTCTTT. It codes for CAGRTLANTEAFF.

This chain links TRBV11-1 with TRBJ2-4, with 10 bases identical to TRBD2. J gave up 6 bases and V 6 bases, and 11 bases lay outside the gene matches. Germline lookup yields CDR1 SGHAT and CDR2 FQDESV (reference sequence). The CDR3 extends over 16 amino acids. The CDR3 reads CASSPPASGGRNIQYF. For the CDR3, the DNA is TGTGCCAGCAGTCCCCCGGCTAGCGGGGGACGAAACATTCAGTACTTC.

This clone was observed a single time. J is TRBJ2-3 and V is TRBV29-1, with D possibly being TRBD1 (6 bases). Per germline, CDR1 SQVTM and CDR2 ANQGSEA. This CDR3 region has 14 residues. V shed 3 bases and J shed 1 base, with 11 bases lying between them. In nucleotides, the CDR3 is TGCAGCGTTGATCAGGGGATCGGCACAGATACGCAGTATTTT. Translated, it gives CSVDQGIGTDTQYF.

This clone occurred a few times. V and J are TRBV7-6 and TRBJ2-3; perhaps TRBD2 as D (5 bases). The V gene's germline CDR1 is SGHVS and CDR2 FNYEAQ. The CDR3 has 12 residues. V shed 4 bases and J shed 7 bases, with 9 bases lying between them. CDR3 DNA: TGTGCCAGCAGCTCTGACGGGAATACGCAGTATTTT. Translating it yields CASSSDGNTQYF.

The V call is TRBV19, the J call TRBJ2-3; D is perhaps TRBD2 (5 bases). V gave up 5 bases and J gave up 4 bases, with 19 bases separating them. The CDR3 totals 16 residues. In germline, CDR1 is LNHDA, CDR2 SQIVND (reference sequence). The CDR3 here is CASSLITVKGADTQYF. The DNA of the CDR3 is TGTGCCAGTAGTCTGATCACTGTGAAGGGAGCAGATACGCAGTATTTT.

The rearrangement links TRBV6-5 to TRBJ1-4, with 11 bases that match TRBD1. V trimming: 4 bases; J trimming: 10 bases; junction bases outside the gene matches: 8. This CDR3 has 15 residues. The V gene's germline CDR1 is MNHEY and CDR2 SVGAGI. DNA for the CDR3: TGTGCCAGCAGTTCCTCCTCCGGGACAGGGGGAAAACTGTTTTTT. Its translation: CASSSSSGTGGKLFF.

The chain employs TRBV25-1 and TRBJ2-1; D perhaps matches TRBD2 (6 bases). The CDR3 totals 14 residues. Trimming pared 5 bases from V and 8 bases from J, leaving 16 bases between. Germline loops: CDR1 MGHDK, CDR2 SYGVNS. CDR3 DNA: TGTGCCAGCAGTTTGGAACTAGCAGACGATGAGCAGTTCTTC. Encoded protein: CASSLELADDEQFF. Full variable domain (rest looked up from reference TRBV25-1 and TRBJ2-1): EADIYQTPRYLVIGTGKKITLECSQTMGHDKMYWYQQDPGMELHLIHYSYGVNSTEKGDLSSESTVSRIRTEHFPLTLESARPSHTSQYLCASSLELADDEQFFGPGTRLTVL.

The V gene is TRBV5-6, the J gene TRBJ1-6, with D perhaps TRBD1 (5 bases). V lost 4 bases, J lost 8 bases, and 22 bases lay in between. The length of the CDR3 is 17 residues. Per germline, CDR1 SGHDT and CDR2 YYEEEE. In DNA, the CDR3 is TGTGCCAGCAGCCCGCGGGGACTTTTTGTAGCTCATTCACCCCTCCACTTT. This sequence encodes CASSPRGLFVAHSPLHF.

The chain combines TRBV7-2 with TRBJ2-7, with a tentative D call TRBD2 (6 bases). The CDR3 covers 15 residues. V gave up 5 bases and J gave up 3 bases, with 17 bases separating them. The germline V gene encodes CDR1 SGHTA and CDR2 FQGNSA. CDR3 in DNA: TGTGCCAGCAGCCCGGCGGACCCGGGACTCTACGAGCAGTACTTC. Its translation is CASSPADPGLYEQYF. Full variable domain (rest looked up from reference TRBV7-2 and TRBJ2-7): GAGVSQSPSNKVTEKGKDVELRCDPISGHTALYWYRQSLGQGLEFLIYFQGNSAPDKSGLPSDRFSAERTGGSVSTLTIQRTQQEDSAVYLCASSPADPGLYEQYFGPGTRLTVT.

To note about this clone: One junction end disagrees with the germline gene, perhaps due to a read error. The chain recombines TRBV10-2 with TRBJ1-1; TRBD1 matches at 7 bases. CDR1 WSHSY and CDR2 SAAADI come from the germline V gene. CDR3 length: 17 residues. The CDR3 spells CASTEGQWPGSNTEAFF. CDR3 bases: TGCGCCAGCACTGAGGGACAGTGGCCGGGGAGCAACACTGAAGCTTTCTTT.

V usage is TRBV2 and J usage is TRBJ2-7, with D perhaps TRBD1 (6 bases). Trimming stripped 7 bases from V and 0 bases from J, with 13 bases between. Germline V gene data show CDR1 as SNHLY and CDR2 as FYNNEI. This CDR3 is built from 14 residues. The CDR3, as DNA: TGTGCCAGCAACCTACAGGGCAGCTCCTACGAGCAGTACTTC. This gives the protein CASNLQGSSYEQYF. Using reference TRBV2 and TRBJ2-7 for the parts outside the CDR3, the full variable domain is EPEVTQTPSHQVTQMGQEVILRCVPISNHLYFYWYRQILGQKVEFLVSFYNNEISEKSEIFDDQFSVERPDGSNFTLKIRSTKLEDSAMYFCASNLQGSSYEQYFGPGTRLTVT.

The chain couples TRBV5-6 to TRBJ2-3; 9 bases fit TRBD2. Unmatched junction bases numbered 5, after V lost 1 base and J lost 2 bases. This CDR3 is built from 16 residues. CDR1 and CDR2 from the germline V gene are SGHDT and YYEEEE. The CDR3 protein is CASSLTAGGDTDTQYF. The CDR3 DNA sequence: TGTGCCAGCAGCTTGACAGCGGGGGGAGACACAGATACGCAGTATTTT.

The chain uses TRBV6-5 and TRBJ1-5, with 8 bases aligning to TRBD1. CDR1 and CDR2 (germline): MNHEY, SVGAGI. V dropped 5 bases and J dropped 1; count of bases not matched to a gene: 4. The CDR3 consists of 15 residues. The DNA of the CDR3 is TGTGCCAGCAGTCCCGACAGGGGAAGCAATCAGCCCCAGCATTTT. Its translation is CASSPDRGSNQPQHF.

This chain's CDR3 is CASGRGSRDEQYF. As DNA, the CDR3 is TGTGCCAGCGGTCGAGGGAGCCGGGACGAGCAGTACTTC. The chain joins TRBV21-1 to TRBJ2-7; no check of the table's D call, TRBD2, against the DNA was made. TRBV21-1 is recorded as a pseudogene. The CDR3 length is 13 residues.

J is TRBJ1-1 and V is TRBV11-3; tentatively, D is TRBD1 (5 bases). CDR3 length equals 13 residues. The V and J ends lost 1 base and 6 bases respectively, with 9 bases between them. Germline V gene lookup returns CDR1 SGHNT and CDR2 YENEEA. The CDR3 coding sequence is TGTGCCAGCAGCTTAGTAGGGGCGGCTGAAGCTTTCTTT. Translating it yields CASSLVGAAEAFF.

The genes are TRBV6-2 or TRBV6-3 and TRBJ2-1, with 7 positions matching TRBD2. V shed 0 bases and J 6 bases; nucleotides not matched to a gene: 5. This CDR3 is 15 amino acids long. The germline CDR1 and CDR2 sequences are MNHEY and SVGEGT. Written as DNA, the CDR3 is TGTGCCAGCAGTTACTCGGGTCTAGCGGCCAATGAGCAGTTCTTC. As protein: CASSYSGLAANEQFF.

The rearrangement uses TRBV7-3 and TRBJ2-2, with a tentative D call TRBD2 (6 bases). V lost 5 bases to trimming and J lost 6 bases, with 13 bases between them. The CDR3 runs 14 residues. Germline CDR1 SGHTA, CDR2 FQGTGA. DNA for the CDR3: TGTGCCAGCAGCCCAGGAGGGTTAGCCGGGGAGCTGTTTTTT. Its protein product is CASSPGGLAGELFF.

This clone was seen a handful of times. The chain is built from TRBV7-9 and TRBJ2-5, with a tentative D call TRBD1 (5 bases). From germline, CDR1 is SEHNR and CDR2 FQNEAQ (reference sequence). This CDR3 spans 15 amino acids. The V and J ends lost 0 bases and 5 bases respectively, with 13 bases between them. The CDR3 here is CASSLATAARETQYF. The CDR3 nucleotides read TGTGCCAGCAGCTTAGCGACAGCCGCACGGGAGACCCAGTACTTC.

CDR3 sequence: CASTRTGTGVNEQFF. The CDR3 coding sequence is TGCGCCAGCACCCGTACCGGGACAGGGGTAAATGAGCAGTTCTTC. V usage is TRBV10-2 and J usage is TRBJ2-1, with 10 bases identical to TRBD1. J was trimmed by 7 bases and V by 7 bases; bases with no gene match: 10. The CDR3 contains 15 residues. CDR1 and CDR2 (germline): WSHSY, SAAADI.